The T cell receptor beta chain described here comes from a study of shared clonotypes between healthy human individuals. A CD45RA+ naive subset and a CD45RA-negative memory subset were split from CD4+ cells. Using immunoSEQ multiplex PCR, the repertoire was profiled, and TCRdb retains in-frame clones only, with some absent. The sample includes roughly 2.5 million clones, approximately 94% of them seen just once. The sequenced sample was naive CD4+ T cells sorted from blood. The subset: CD45RA+ positively selected. The sequence was obtained from a man aged 18-30 years in good health.

In DNA form, the CDR3 reads TGTGCCACCAGCAGAGAAACGTCTGGGGCCAACGTCCTGACTTTC. It specifies CATSRETSGANVLTF. The chain uses TRBV15 and TRBJ2-6; D remains unclear. V gave up 0 bases and J gave up 1 base, with 4 bases separating them. This CDR3 comprises 15 residues. Germline V gene sequence: CDR1 LNHNV, CDR2 YYDKDF (reference sequence).